The clone carrying this T cell receptor (beta chain) was counted only a few times. Given the absence of the conserved phenylalanine or tryptophan at the CDR3 end, a read error is likely. These data originate in a study of T cells in Graves' hyperthyroidism and ophthalmopathy. TCR beta CDR3 sequences were amplified from RNA transcripts. During a first-round RT-PCR of the TCR CDR3, the HTBI primer set was used. TCRdb recomputed calls from the multiplex PCR reads with MiXCR, one row per CDR3 protein. The sample holds about 500,000 distinct CDR3 sequences, around 15% seen once. V shed 5 bases and J shed 1 base, with 20 bases lying between them. The germline V gene has CDR1 MNHEY and CDR2 SVGEGT. The CDR3 has 17 amino acids. Using 10 ml of fresh peripheral blood, PBMCs were prepared.

Sequenced: blood. This sequence joins TRBV6-2 or TRBV6-3 and TRBJ2-5; D unresolved. The sequence was collected from a young woman with Graves' hyperthyroidism. CDR3 in amino acids: CASSMTRSKATQETQYL. The DNA of the CDR3 is TGTGCCAGCAGTATGACACGATCCAAAGCGACCCAAGAGACCCAGTACCTC.